Each of the 24 T cell receptor beta chains below was sequenced from the same sample in a study of cytomegalovirus exposure and HLA in healthy donors. The PCR made use of 60 Vbeta and 13 Jbeta primers. Data came from immunoSEQ multiplex PCR; TCRdb stores just in-frame clones and leaves some out. This sample yields about 150,000 clones, of which about 80% are seen a single time; 9.5% to 15% belongs to the top ten. Sequencing used PBMCs. The receptors derive from a man between 25 and 39 years old in good health and CMV-seropositive.

This clone was recorded a few times. This rearrangement joins TRBV6-5 to TRBJ1-4, with D maybe TRBD1 (5 bases). This CDR3 has 14 amino acids. V lost 5 bases, J lost 4 bases, and 11 bases lay in between. CDR1 is MNHEY, CDR2 SVGAGI, per germline. The CDR3: CASSPQGGNEKLFF. The CDR3 DNA follows: TGTGCCAGCAGTCCTCAGGGAGGTAATGAAAAACTGTTTTTT.

The chain recombines TRBV6-5 with TRBJ2-5, with 8 bases that match TRBD1. After removal of 0 bases from V and 3 bases from J, the junction contained 3 bases not matched to a gene. This CDR3 spans 15 amino acids. Germline V gene data show CDR1 as MNHEY and CDR2 as SVGAGI. The CDR3: CASSYSGQEKETQYF. Here the CDR3 DNA reads TGTGCCAGCAGTTACTCGGGACAGGAGAAAGAGACCCAGTACTTC.

V gene TRBV28 combines with J gene TRBJ2-3; no definite D call. There are 15 residues in the CDR3. Trimming left V 1 base short and J 4 bases short, with 12 bases between. Germline CDR1 and CDR2: MDHEN and SYDVKM. The CDR3 coding sequence is TGTGCCAGCAGTTTATACTCCGGGTGGGCAGATACGCAGTATTTT. The encoded protein is CASSLYSGWADTQYF.

The genes are TRBV7-2 and TRBJ2-7; a possible D gene is TRBD2 (5 bases). The CDR3 runs 14 residues. Between the trimmed V and J ends, which lost 2 bases and 6 bases, there was a span of 14 bases. Germline assignment: CDR1 SGHTA and CDR2 FQGNSA. CDR3 DNA: TGTGCCAGCAGCTTATTAGGTCCCGGAGGCGAGCAGTACTTC. This translates into CASSLLGPGGEQYF. The full variable domain, with the rest looked up from reference TRBV7-2 and TRBJ2-7, is GAGVSQSPSNKVTEKGKDVELRCDPISGHTALYWYRQSLGQGLEFLIYFQGNSAPDKSGLPSDRFSAERTGGSVSTLTIQRTQQEDSAVYLCASSLLGPGGEQYFGPGTRLTVT.

The rearrangement links TRBV27 to TRBJ2-7; 7 bases are shared with TRBD1. The CDR3 extends over 15 amino acids. The V segment lost 6 bases and the J segment 1 base; nucleotides outside the gene matches: 9. From germline, CDR1 is MNHEY and CDR2 SMNVEV (reference sequence). The CDR3 nucleotides read TGTGCCAGCAGCTCTACCCGGACAGGTTCCTACGAGCAGTACTTC. Its translation is CASSSTRTGSYEQYF.

The chain recombines TRBV10-3 with TRBJ2-5; TRBD1 agrees at 7 bases. The length of the CDR3 is 13 residues. Per the germline V gene, CDR1 is ENHRY and CDR2 is SYGVKD. V lost 3 bases to trimming and J lost 11 bases; unmatched junction nucleotides: 9. CDR3 protein: CAISDKGAGEQYF. CDR3 bases: TGTGCCATCAGTGATAAGGGGGCGGGTGAGCAGTACTTC.

The gene calls are TRBV4-2 and TRBJ2-3; 10 bases agree with TRBD2. Germline CDR1 is LGHNA and CDR2 is YNFKEQ. V shed 4 bases, J shed 1 base, and the junction held 8 bases outside the gene matches. The CDR3 totals 17 residues. CDR3 nucleotide sequence: TGTGCCAGCAGCCCCGCGACTAGCGGGTCTGGCACAGATACGCAGTATTTT. Translating gives CASSPATSGSGTDTQYF.

V is TRBV9 and J is TRBJ1-4; weak D call: TRBD1 (6 bases). The CDR3 length is 14 residues. Between the trimmed V and J ends, which lost 6 bases and 7 bases, there was a span of 16 bases. Germline CDR1 reads SGDLS; CDR2 reads YYNGEE. DNA for the CDR3: TGTGCCAGCACCAAGGGGGGGGCAGGTGAAAAACTGTTTTTT. Residues: CASTKGGAGEKLFF.

This clone was seen only a few times. CDR3 nucleotide sequence: TGTGCCAGCAGCCCCCAACTGTGGGGGGGCCCAGGGTACGAGCAGTACTTC. Residues: CASSPQLWGGPGYEQYF. The chain uses TRBV4-2 and TRBJ2-7; weak D call: TRBD2 (7 bases). This CDR3 is 17 amino acids long. Germline-derived CDR1 and CDR2 are LGHNA and YNFKEQ. Trimming left V 4 bases short and J 4 bases short, with 23 bases between.

Written as DNA, the CDR3 is TGCGCCAGCAGCTTGGCCCAGGGCTCGAACTATGGCTACACCTTC. This sequence encodes CASSLAQGSNYGYTF. V gene TRBV5-1 combines with J gene TRBJ1-2; D possibly corresponds to TRBD1 (5 bases). Looked up from germline, CDR1 is SGHRS and CDR2 is YFSETQ. The V gene lost 0 bases and the J gene lost 2 bases, with 11 bases spanning the gap. The CDR3 extends over 15 amino acids.

The chain employs TRBV29-1 and TRBJ2-1; a possible D gene is TRBD2 (5 bases). Germline V CDR1 and CDR2: SQVTM, ANQGSEA. Trimming shortened V by 7 bases and J by 8 bases, and 18 bases separated the two germline ends. The CDR3 sequence is 13 residues long. CDR3 amino acids: CSALTTSGDEQFF. DNA of the CDR3: TGCAGCGCTTTGACAACTAGTGGCGATGAGCAGTTCTTC.

J is TRBJ1-1 and V is TRBV2; D might be TRBD1 (5 bases). The V gene's germline CDR1 is SNHLY and CDR2 FYNNEI. V gave up 10 bases and J gave up 0 bases, with 15 bases separating them. The CDR3 totals 14 residues. DNA for the CDR3: TGTGCCACCCCGTCGGGGGGAATGAACACTGAAGCTTTCTTT. Its protein product is CATPSGGMNTEAFF.

In this sample, this clone turned up once. One junction end disagrees with the germline gene, perhaps due to a read error. CDR3 protein: CASSPGGEAYNEQFF. Written as DNA, the CDR3 is TGTGCTAGCAGTCCAGGGGGAGAGGCCTACAATGAGCAGTTCTTC. J is TRBJ2-1 and V is TRBV7-7, with 7 nucleotides matching TRBD1. The germline V gene has CDR1 SSHAT and CDR2 FNYEAQ (reference sequence). The CDR3 covers 15 residues.

In its sample, this clone was seen a few times. The rearrangement links TRBV7-8 to TRBJ2-3; 10 bases are a match to TRBD2. CDR1 is SGHVS, CDR2 FQNEAQ, per germline. Germline trimming cut 5 bases from V and 2 bases from J; bases unmatched to any gene: 10. The CDR3 is made up of 17 amino acids. Here the CDR3 DNA reads TGTGCCAGCAGCCATCGGACTAGCGGAGAGTACACAGATACGCAGTATTTT. Translating it yields CASSHRTSGEYTDTQYF.

The chain carries TRBV28 and TRBJ2-7; 8 bases line up with TRBD2. CDR1 and CDR2 (germline): MDHEN, SYDVKM. J lost 2 bases, V lost 6 bases, and 9 bases had no gene match. The CDR3 spans 15 residues. The CDR3 loop reads CASRPLTAGAYEQYF. The CDR3 DNA is TGTGCCAGCAGACCTCTTACAGCGGGAGCCTACGAGCAGTACTTC.

This chain connects TRBV28 to TRBJ2-2, with TRBD1 as a possible D gene (6 bases). This CDR3 comprises 12 residues. Trimming took 7 bases from V and 13 from J, leaving 16 bases between them. The germline V gene encodes CDR1 MDHEN and CDR2 SYDVKM. This CDR3 is CASTLRGLGLFF. CDR3 DNA sequence: TGTGCCAGCACCCTCAGGGGATTGGGGCTGTTTTTT.

The CDR3 bases are TGTGCCAGCAGCTTATGGACAGGGAAAGGAAACACCATATATTTT. It specifies CASSLWTGKGNTIYF. This sequence joins TRBV7-9 and TRBJ1-3, with 8 bases fitting TRBD1. The CDR3 length is 15 residues. The V and J ends lost 2 bases and 4 bases, in that order; junction bases with no gene match: 4. Germline lookup yields CDR1 SEHNR and CDR2 FQNEAQ (reference sequence). The full variable domain, rest sourced from reference TRBV7-9 and TRBJ1-3, is DTGVSQNPRHKITKRGQNVTFRCDPISEHNRLYWYRQTLGQGPEFLTYFQNEAQLEKSRLLSDRFSAERPKGSFSTLEIQRTEQGDSAMYLCASSLWTGKGNTIYFGEGSWLTVV.

This rearrangement joins TRBV9 to TRBJ2-3; D not resolved. Trimming removed 4 bases at V and 2 bases at J, with 5 bases between. CDR1 and CDR2 from the germline V gene are SGDLS and YYNGEE. The CDR3 is 12 residues long. The CDR3 region has the DNA TGTGCCAGCAGCCCCCACACAGATACGCAGTATTTT. Amino acids: CASSPHTDTQYF.

The V and J genes are TRBV9 and TRBJ1-2; 10 nucleotides line up with TRBD1. Germline V gene lookup returns CDR1 SGDLS and CDR2 YYNGEE. The CDR3 extends over 14 amino acids. Trimming cost V 3 bases and J 4 bases; bases outside gene matches: 3. The CDR3 region is CASSAGQGVYGYTF. CDR3 nucleotide sequence: TGTGCCAGCAGCGCCGGACAGGGGGTCTATGGCTACACCTTC. Full variable domain (outside the CDR3, taken from reference TRBV9 and TRBJ1-2): DSGVTQTPKHLITATGQRVTLRCSPRSGDLSVYWYQQSLDQGLQFLIQYYNGEERAKGNILERFSAQQFPDLHSELNLSSLELGDSALYFCASSAGQGVYGYTFGSGTRLTVV.

V and J are TRBV19 and TRBJ1-2, with 9 bases lining up with TRBD1. J gave up 7 bases and V 4 bases, and 7 bases lay outside the gene matches. This CDR3 contains 14 residues. Per germline, CDR1 LNHDA and CDR2 SQIVND (reference sequence). The DNA of the CDR3 is TGTGCCAGTAGTACACGAGGGACAGGGCTTGGCTACACCTTC. Translated: CASSTRGTGLGYTF.

V gene TRBV6-1 combines with J gene TRBJ2-7; TRBD2 agrees at 14 bases. The CDR3 runs to 14 residues. V was pared by 2 bases and J by 13 bases, with 7 bases of the junction left unmatched. Germline CDR1 and CDR2: MNHNS and SASEGT. The CDR3: CASSEPGLAGDQYF. The CDR3 nucleotides read TGTGCCAGCAGTGAACCGGGACTAGCGGGAGATCAATACTTC.

V gene TRBV5-1 combines with J gene TRBJ1-6, with TRBD1 as a possible D gene (6 bases). This CDR3 is built from 16 residues. Trimming cost V 0 bases and J 9 bases, with 16 bases left between them. Looked up from germline, CDR1 is SGHRS and CDR2 is YFSETQ. The CDR3 nucleotides are TGCGCCAGCAGCTTGGGGACAGCTGGGGCAAGTTCACCCCTCCACTTT. Encoded protein: CASSLGTAGASSPLHF. Variable domain in full (rest from reference TRBV5-1 and TRBJ1-6): KAGVTQTPRYLIKTRGQQVTLSCSPISGHRSVSWYQQTPGQGLQFLFEYFSETQRNKGNFPGRFSGRQFSNSRSEMNVSTLELGDSALYLCASSLGTAGASSPLHFGNGTRLTVT.

The chain has TRBV7-2 and TRBJ2-7, with D maybe TRBD2 (5 bases). Germline values: CDR1 SGHTA, CDR2 FQGNSA. CDR3 size: 14 residues. The germline V and J ends were trimmed by 5 bases and 7 bases, with 18 bases remaining between them. CDR3 amino acids: CASSKNRASGEQYF. Here the CDR3 DNA reads TGTGCCAGCAGCAAAAACCGGGCTTCGGGGGAGCAGTACTTC.

The gene calls are TRBV9 and TRBJ2-7; TRBD1 might be the D (7 bases). The CDR3 covers 15 residues. Germline loops: CDR1 SGDLS, CDR2 YYNGEE. Trimming took off 2 bases at V and 2 bases at J, with 14 bases between the two ends. CDR3 in DNA: TGTGCCAGCAGCGTCGGAGGGGGACAGACCTACGAGCAGTACTTC. Amino acid sequence: CASSVGGGQTYEQYF. The full variable domain, its missing parts supplied by reference TRBV9 and TRBJ2-7, is DSGVTQTPKHLITATGQRVTLRCSPRSGDLSVYWYQQSLDQGLQFLIQYYNGEERAKGNILERFSAQQFPDLHSELNLSSLELGDSALYFCASSVGGGQTYEQYFGPGTRLTVT.